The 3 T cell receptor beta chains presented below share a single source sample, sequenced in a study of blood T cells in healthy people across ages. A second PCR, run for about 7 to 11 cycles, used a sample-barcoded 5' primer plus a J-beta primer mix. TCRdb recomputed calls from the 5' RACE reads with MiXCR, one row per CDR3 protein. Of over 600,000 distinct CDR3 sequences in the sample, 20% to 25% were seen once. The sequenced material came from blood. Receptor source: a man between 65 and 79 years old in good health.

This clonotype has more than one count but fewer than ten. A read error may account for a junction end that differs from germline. The CDR3, as DNA: TGCAGTGCCAGAGTAGCGGGAGAGTTCTACGAGCAGTACTTC. Its protein product is CSARVAGEFYEQYF. V and J are TRBV20-1 and TRBJ2-7; 9 bases are a match to TRBD2. In germline, CDR1 is DFQATT, CDR2 SNEGSKA (reference sequence). There are 14 residues in the CDR3.

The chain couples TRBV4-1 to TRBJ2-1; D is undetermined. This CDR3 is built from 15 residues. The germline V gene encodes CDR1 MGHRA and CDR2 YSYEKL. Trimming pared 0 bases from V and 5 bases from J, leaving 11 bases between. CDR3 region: CASSQDQAEDNEQFF. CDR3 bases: TGCGCCAGCAGCCAAGATCAGGCGGAAGACAATGAGCAGTTCTTC.

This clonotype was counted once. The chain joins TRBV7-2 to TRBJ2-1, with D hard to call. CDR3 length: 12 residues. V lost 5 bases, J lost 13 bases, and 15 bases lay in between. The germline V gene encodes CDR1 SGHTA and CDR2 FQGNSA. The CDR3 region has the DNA TGTGCCAGCAGCCTCGGGTTAAGGGATCAGTTCTTC. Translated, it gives CASSLGLRDQFF.